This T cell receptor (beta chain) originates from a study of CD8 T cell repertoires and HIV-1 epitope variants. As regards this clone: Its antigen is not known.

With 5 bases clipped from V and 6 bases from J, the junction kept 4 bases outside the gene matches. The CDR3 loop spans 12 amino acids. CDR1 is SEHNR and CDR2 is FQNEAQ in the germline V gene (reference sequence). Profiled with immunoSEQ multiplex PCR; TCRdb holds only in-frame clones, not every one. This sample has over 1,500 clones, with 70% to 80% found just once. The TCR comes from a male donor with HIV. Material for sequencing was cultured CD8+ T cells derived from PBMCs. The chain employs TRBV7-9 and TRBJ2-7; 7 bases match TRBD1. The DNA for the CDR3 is TGTGCCAGCAGCCGCGACAGGGTCGAGCAGTACTTC. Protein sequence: CASSRDRVEQYF.